These T cell receptor beta chains were read from a single sample in a study of control samples from healthy donors and cancer patients. Sequenced by immunoSEQ multiplex PCR; TCRdb stores in-frame clones only, minus some. The table records under 55,000 clones, over 70% of them present only once. Sequencing input: blood. These receptors were collected from a man between 65 and 80 years old in good health. The CDR3 runs from the conserved cysteine through the conserved F or W. The order of the fields is clone size, V gene, J gene, CDR3 protein. Rows give clone size only sometimes, using once, few, many, or a class for an expanded clone.

clone size: .; V gene: TRBV5-1; J gene: TRBJ1-3; CDR3 protein: CASSPTGNSGNTIYF
clone size: .; V gene: TRBV7-8; J gene: TRBJ2-5; CDR3 protein: CASSRGGQRQETQYF
clone size: .; V gene: TRBV6-5; J gene: TRBJ2-5; CDR3 protein: CASSPGSKGRETQYF
clone size: once; V gene: TRBV7-2; J gene: TRBJ2-3; CDR3 protein: CASSLLGRTDTQYF
clone size: .; V gene: TRBV28; J gene: TRBJ1-5; CDR3 protein: CASSLFLTRGAKGNQPQHF
clone size: .; V gene: TRBV4-2; J gene: TRBJ1-2; CDR3 protein: CASSQGIWGELRPSYGYTF
clone size: .; V gene: TRBV28; J gene: TRBJ1-2; CDR3 protein: CASSLSRGLPTF
clone size: .; V gene: TRBV6-5; J gene: TRBJ2-1; CDR3 protein: CASSYAGGPSNEQFF
clone size: few; V gene: TRBV6-5; J gene: TRBJ1-4; CDR3 protein: CASSYGGQGEKLFF
clone size: .; V gene: TRBV29-1; J gene: TRBJ1-1; CDR3 protein: CSVCSGQSSTEAFF
clone size: .; V gene: TRBV3-1/TRBV3-2; J gene: TRBJ1-1; CDR3 protein: CASSHGAGRTEAFF
clone size: .; V gene: TRBV28; J gene: TRBJ2-7; CDR3 protein: CASSPGQGYYEQYF
clone size: .; V gene: TRBV5-6; J gene: TRBJ1-1; CDR3 protein: CASSLVRHLMNTEAFF
clone size: .; V gene: TRBV3-1/TRBV3-2; J gene: TRBJ2-1; CDR3 protein: CASSEVYPISSDNEQFF
clone size: .; V gene: TRBV7-3; J gene: TRBJ2-5; CDR3 protein: CASSPLAGGPFGETQYF
clone size: .; V gene: TRBV18; J gene: TRBJ1-1; CDR3 protein: CASSTQQLNTEAFF
clone size: .; V gene: TRBV6-5; J gene: TRBJ1-1; CDR3 protein: CASSSVARGNTEAFF
clone size: .; V gene: TRBV5-1; J gene: TRBJ2-1; CDR3 protein: CASSLFLDNEQFF
clone size: .; V gene: TRBV6-6; J gene: TRBJ1-1; CDR3 protein: CASSYTQGRTEAFF
clone size: .; V gene: TRBV25-1; J gene: TRBJ1-2; CDR3 protein: CASSEYGGGYTF
clone size: .; V gene: TRBV10-1; J gene: TRBJ2-1; CDR3 protein: CASPRPTAIYNEQFF
clone size: .; V gene: TRBV6-5; J gene: TRBJ1-6; CDR3 protein: CASSPRRANSPLHF
clone size: .; V gene: TRBV5-1; J gene: TRBJ2-5; CDR3 protein: CASSSRPVRATETQYF
clone size: .; V gene: TRBV28; J gene: TRBJ2-1; CDR3 protein: CASSSLWGKGLRSSYNEQFF
clone size: .; V gene: TRBV5-4; J gene: TRBJ1-2; CDR3 protein: CASSLGQGGKWDGYTF
clone size: once; V gene: TRBV28; J gene: TRBJ1-2; CDR3 protein: CASRSPASNYGYTF
clone size: .; V gene: TRBV24-1; J gene: TRBJ2-1; CDR3 protein: CATRSRWSPNEQFF